The 21 T cell receptor beta chains listed next were all sequenced from one sample in a study of shared clonotypes between healthy human individuals. Some clones are missing from TCRdb's copy, which holds only in-frame ones; the method was immunoSEQ multiplex PCR. The sample shows about 2,200,000 clones, around 93% of them seen only once. CD45RO-negative cells were positively selected for CCR7, leaving out terminally differentiated effector memory CD45RA+ cells. Sequencing was carried out using naive CD8+ T cells from PBMCs. These receptors were obtained from a man aged 18 to 29 in good health. Some clones in this sample may be carry-over from other donors' samples.

The chain combines TRBV7-8 with TRBJ2-7, with TRBD2 identical over 11 bases. The CDR3 consists of 16 residues. Germline V gene data show CDR1 as SGHVS and CDR2 as FQNEAQ. Trimming cost V 5 bases and J 2 bases; bases outside gene matches: 8. In nucleotides, the CDR3 is TGTGCCAGCAGCCCGAACGTAGCGGGAGGGCCCTACGAGCAGTACTTC. Translated, it gives CASSPNVAGGPYEQYF.

The sample holds one count of this clone. This sequence joins TRBV27 and TRBJ2-2; D unresolved. The CDR3 has 14 residues. V shed 5 bases and J shed 6 bases, with 13 bases lying between them. Per the germline V gene, CDR1 is MNHEY and CDR2 is SMNVEV (reference sequence). The CDR3: CASSPRVAPGELFF. CDR3 DNA sequence: TGTGCCAGCAGTCCCCGGGTAGCTCCCGGGGAGCTGTTTTTT.

This chain joins TRBV9 and TRBJ2-7; maybe TRBD1 (6 bases). V lost 0 bases to trimming and J lost 5 bases, with 18 bases between them. Germline values: CDR1 SGDLS, CDR2 YYNGEE. The CDR3 covers 16 residues. DNA of the CDR3: TGTGCCAGCAGCGTAGCGGGACAAGTCCTTTCTCACGAGCAGTACTTC. It encodes CASSVAGQVLSHEQYF.

The genes are TRBV5-1 and TRBJ2-3; 11 bases map to TRBD2. This CDR3 is 22 amino acids long. V dropped 3 bases and J dropped 2; count of bases not matched to a gene: 23. Germline V lookup: CDR1 SGHRS, CDR2 YFSETQ. CDR3 nucleotide sequence: TGCGCCAGCAGCTCCCCGGCGGGGGACAGGGAATTGACTAGCGGGAACACAGATACGCAGTATTTT. Protein: CASSSPAGDRELTSGNTDTQYF.

In this sample, this clone turned up once. Other DNA sequences in the same sample also yield this CDR3. V and J are TRBV2 and TRBJ1-5, with D perhaps TRBD1 (5 bases). From germline, CDR1 is SNHLY and CDR2 FYNNEI. The length of the CDR3 is 15 residues. V lost 5 bases and J lost 0, with 11 bases in between. As DNA, the CDR3 is TGTGCCAGCAGTCCCGGGACGGTTAGCAATCAGCCCCAGCATTTT. This sequence encodes CASSPGTVSNQPQHF.

This rearrangement joins TRBV14 to TRBJ2-7; D might be TRBD1 (6 bases). There are 14 residues in the CDR3. Germline CDR1 is SGHDN and CDR2 is FVKESK. Trimming took 8 bases from V and 4 from J, leaving 18 bases between them. The CDR3: CASSGVFERYEQYF. In nucleotides, the CDR3 is TGTGCCAGCTCAGGGGTCTTCGAAAGATACGAGCAGTACTTC.

This clone was observed once. V is TRBV4-1 and J is TRBJ2-1, with TRBD2 identical over 9 bases. V lost 4 bases, J lost 6 bases, and 7 bases stayed unmatched. Germline V gene sequence: CDR1 MGHRA, CDR2 YSYEKL. This CDR3 region has 15 residues. The CDR3 spells CASSLPGLASNEQFF. CDR3 nucleotides: TGCGCCAGCAGCCTACCGGGACTAGCCTCCAATGAGCAGTTCTTC.

This chain connects TRBV5-4 to TRBJ2-7; D may be TRBD1 (5 bases). Germline V gives CDR1 SGHNT, CDR2 YYREEE (reference sequence). CDR3 length: 14 residues. V was clipped by 5 bases and J by 4 bases, with 16 bases between them. CDR3 DNA sequence: TGTGCCAGCAGTTCGGACGGACGGACATACGAGCAGTACTTC. Translation gives CASSSDGRTYEQYF.

The chain is built from TRBV4-1 and TRBJ1-2; D is undetermined. The CDR3 extends over 14 amino acids. The germline V gene has CDR1 MGHRA and CDR2 YSYEKL. V was shortened by 0 bases and J by 6 bases, with 11 bases between the two germline ends. The CDR3 DNA follows: TGCGCCAGCAGCCAAGAATCCGGAGGGAATGGCTACACCTTC. This gives the protein CASSQESGGNGYTF.

The CDR3 loop is CSKTVSYNEQFF. The CDR3 DNA reads as TGCAGCAAGACGGTCTCCTACAATGAGCAGTTCTTC. The chain joins TRBV29-1 to TRBJ2-1; D is uncertain. Trimming removed 8 bases from V and 0 bases from J, with 8 bases in between. Germline V CDR1 and CDR2: SQVTM, ANQGSEA. The CDR3 is 12 residues long.

The rearrangement joins TRBV9 to TRBJ2-1; 8 nucleotides line up with TRBD1. CDR1 is SGDLS and CDR2 is YYNGEE in the germline V gene. V lost 0 bases and J lost 5; bases outside the gene matches: 4. The CDR3 runs 15 residues. The DNA of the CDR3 is TGTGCCAGCAGCGTAGGTGGGACAGGCGACAATGAGCAGTTCTTC. Translating it yields CASSVGGTGDNEQFF.

The J gene is TRBJ2-7, the V gene TRBV6-5; 9 bases match TRBD1. With 6 bases clipped from V and 5 bases from J, the junction kept 8 bases outside the gene matches. This CDR3 spans 14 amino acids. CDR1 and CDR2 from the germline V gene are MNHEY and SVGAGI. As DNA, the CDR3 is TGTGCCAGCAGGACAGGGGGGAATAGTCACGAGCAGTACTTC. It translates to CASRTGGNSHEQYF.

In its sample, this clone was seen a few times. The chain has TRBV5-6 and TRBJ2-7; TRBD1 agrees at 9 bases. Germline V lookup: CDR1 SGHDT, CDR2 YYEEEE. Trimming took 5 bases from V and 2 from J; bases not matched to a gene: 5. The CDR3 consists of 14 residues. Here the CDR3 DNA reads TGTGCCAGCAGACCGGGACAGGGCACCTACGAGCAGTACTTC. It specifies CASRPGQGTYEQYF.

This chain connects TRBV11-2 to TRBJ2-7; TRBD2 matches 7 bases. CDR1 SGHAT and CDR2 FQNNGV come from the germline V gene. V shed 0 bases and J 6 bases; nucleotides not matched to a gene: 2. The CDR3 is made up of 13 amino acids. The CDR3: CASSLEAGVEQYF. CDR3 nucleotides: TGTGCCAGCAGCTTAGAGGCGGGAGTCGAGCAGTACTTC.

This chain connects TRBV13 to TRBJ2-3; 12 positions agree with TRBD2. J gave up 4 bases and V 4 bases, and 3 bases lay outside the gene matches. CDR3 size: 15 residues. CDR1 is PRHDT and CDR2 is FYEKMQ in the germline V gene (reference sequence). Here the CDR3 reads CASSSTSGSADTQYF. DNA of the CDR3: TGTGCCAGCAGCTCGACTAGCGGGAGCGCAGATACGCAGTATTTT.

As for this clone: At the DNA level, this CDR3 is encoded by other sequences in the same sample as well. The chain recombines TRBV19 with TRBJ1-1, with no clear D. CDR1 LNHDA and CDR2 SQIVND come from the germline V gene (reference sequence). V dropped 5 bases and J dropped 2 bases, with 9 bases sitting between them. The CDR3 contains 13 residues. The DNA of the CDR3 is TGTGCCAGTAGTTCTACAGCAAACACTGAAGCTTTCTTT. It is translated as CASSSTANTEAFF.

The rearrangement uses TRBV28 and TRBJ1-2, with 9 nucleotides matching TRBD1. Germline V gene sequence: CDR1 MDHEN, CDR2 SYDVKM. V lost 5 bases, J lost 7 bases, and 8 bases stayed unmatched. CDR3 size: 14 residues. This CDR3 is CASSLPGQGAGYTF. As DNA, the CDR3 is TGTGCCAGCAGTCTTCCGGGACAGGGAGCTGGCTACACCTTC.

Worth noting for this clone: The sample contains more than one DNA sequence encoding this CDR3. This chain joins TRBV5-6 and TRBJ1-5; D is perhaps TRBD1 (5 bases). CDR1 and CDR2 (germline): SGHDT, YYEEEE. The CDR3 has 15 amino acids. Trimming left V 0 bases short and J 0 bases short, with 7 bases between. CDR3 in amino acids: CASSLAGYSNQPQHF. The CDR3 DNA reads TGTGCCAGCAGCTTGGCAGGGTATAGCAATCAGCCCCAGCATTTT.

The J gene is TRBJ1-1, the V gene TRBV27; a weak D match, TRBD1 (5 bases). The CDR3 totals 13 residues. CDR1 MNHEY and CDR2 SMNVEV come from the germline V gene (reference sequence). The V gene lost 6 bases and the J gene lost 7 bases, with 15 bases spanning the gap. CDR3 region: CASSYPGQVEAFF. The CDR3 bases are TGTGCCAGCAGCTATCCGGGGCAGGTTGAAGCTTTCTTT.

V is TRBV15 and J is TRBJ1-1; D possibly corresponds to TRBD1 (5 bases). Germline V gene lookup returns CDR1 LNHNV and CDR2 YYDKDF (reference sequence). The CDR3 loop spans 17 amino acids. V lost 5 bases to trimming and J lost 1 base, with 20 bases between them. The CDR3 DNA reads TGTGCCACCAGCCCTCCCCCGGCAGGGTGGGAGAACACTGAAGCTTTCTTT. This codes for CATSPPPAGWENTEAFF.

The chain joins TRBV19 to TRBJ2-2; D gene uncertain. The V end lost 7 bases, the J end lost 4 bases, and 16 bases lay between the germline ends. The CDR3 is 15 residues long. Looked up from germline, CDR1 is LNHDA and CDR2 is SQIVND (reference sequence). In nucleotides, the CDR3 is TGTGCCAGTACCCCGAGGAGCGAGATCACCGGGGAGCTGTTTTTT. Translated: CASTPRSEITGELFF.